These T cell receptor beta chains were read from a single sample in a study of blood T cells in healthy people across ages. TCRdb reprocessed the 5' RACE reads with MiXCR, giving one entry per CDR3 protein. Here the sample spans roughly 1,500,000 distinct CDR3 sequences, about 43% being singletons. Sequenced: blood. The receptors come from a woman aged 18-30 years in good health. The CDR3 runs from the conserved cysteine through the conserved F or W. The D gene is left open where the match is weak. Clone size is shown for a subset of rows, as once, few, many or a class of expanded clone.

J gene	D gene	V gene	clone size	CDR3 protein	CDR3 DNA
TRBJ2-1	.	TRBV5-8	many	CASSSGEQFF	TGTGCCAGCAGCTCTGGGGAGCAGTTCTTC
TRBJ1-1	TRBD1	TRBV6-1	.	CASRPNTGAEAFF	TGTGCCAGCAGGCCGAACACAGGGGCTGAAGCTTTCTTT
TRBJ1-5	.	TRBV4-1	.	CASSQDQGSTGRSNQPQHF	TGCGCCAGCAGCCAAGATCAGGGCAGCACCGGAAGAAGCAATCAGCCCCAGCATTTT
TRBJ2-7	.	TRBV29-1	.	CRSVFNEQYF	TGCAGATCCGTTTTCAACGAGCAGTACTTC
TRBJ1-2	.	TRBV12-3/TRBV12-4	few	CASRKDTKYGYTF	TGTGCCAGCAGGAAGGACACAAAATATGGCTACACCTTC
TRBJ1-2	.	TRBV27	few	CASTTEGHGYTF	TGTGCCAGCACCACGGAGGGGCATGGCTACACCTTC
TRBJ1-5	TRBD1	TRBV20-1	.	CSGESGGTQPQHF	TGCAGCGGGGAGTCAGGGGGGACTCAGCCCCAGCATTTT
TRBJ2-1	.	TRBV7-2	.	CASSPRGEPRLAYNEQFF	TGTGCCAGCAGCCCGCGAGGGGAGCCCCGCCTCGCCTACAATGAGCAGTTCTTC
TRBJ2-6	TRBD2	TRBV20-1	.	CSASIGGGAGANVLTF	TGCAGTGCTAGCATTGGGGGGGGAGCTGGGGCCAACGTCCTGACTTTC
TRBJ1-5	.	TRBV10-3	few	CAISEGGGSGQPQHF	TGTGCCATCAGTGAGGGGGGAGGGTCGGGTCAGCCCCAGCATTTT
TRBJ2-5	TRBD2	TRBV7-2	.	CASSRLAGAAQETQYF	TGTGCCAGCAGCCGACTAGCGGGGGCCGCCCAAGAGACCCAGTACTTC
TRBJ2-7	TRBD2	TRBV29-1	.	CSVTGGGGSYEQYF	TGCAGCGTTACGGGGGGTGGAGGTTCCTACGAGCAGTACTTC
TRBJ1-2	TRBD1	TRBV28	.	CASNPRGRRHGYTF	TGTGCCAGCAACCCCAGGGGGCGCAGGCATGGCTACACCTTC
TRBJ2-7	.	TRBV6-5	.	CASSFNGGAYEQYF	TGTGCCAGCAGTTTTAACGGGGGAGCGTACGAGCAGTACTTC
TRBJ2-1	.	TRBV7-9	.	CASSDMGTSYNEQFF	TGTGCCAGCAGCGACATGGGGACATCATACAATGAGCAGTTCTTC
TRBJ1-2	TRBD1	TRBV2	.	CASRTGAGRGSLGYTF	TGTGCCAGCAGGACCGGAGCTGGCAGGGGGTCACTTGGCTACACCTTC
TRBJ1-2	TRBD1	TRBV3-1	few	CASSQRGTGNYGYTF	TGTGCCAGCAGCCAAAGAGGGACAGGGAACTATGGCTACACCTTC